These 7 T cell receptor beta chains were all obtained from the same sample, sequenced in a study of CD8+ T cells in alopecia areata (dated by TCRdb to between 2018 and 2020). What this sample's time point label stands for: about 25 weeks on oral tofacitinib. The treatment or condition label for this specimen denotes: oral pan-JAK inhibitor, 5-10 mg twice daily. The method was the immunoSEQ multiplex PCR assay. RNA was extracted from all samples and reverse transcribed into cDNA as template for TCR sequencing. Here the immuneACCESS table is served through TCRdb, limited to in-frame sequences with V and J called. Missing clones are a known gap in these copies; in checked studies unresolved V genes cover under half, and the rest lacks a known reason. In all, the sample holds around 270,000 clones, and roughly 64% of those were seen once. The ten largest clones capture over 1.5% of the sample. The material sequenced was CD4+ T cells sorted from blood, taken at week 24, from a patient treated with tofacitinib. The receptors derive from a human donor with alopecia areata.

This clone was detected only a few times. The chain joins TRBV10-3 to TRBJ2-1; 10 bases line up with TRBD2. The CDR3 sequence is 16 residues long. V gave up 6 bases and J gave up 2 bases; unmatched junction bases: 7. In germline, CDR1 is ENHRY, CDR2 SYGVKD. This chain's CDR3 is CAISPNSGGTYNEQFF. Here the CDR3 DNA reads TGTGCCATCAGCCCAAATAGCGGGGGGACCTACAATGAGCAGTTCTTC.

The chain joins TRBV7-2 to TRBJ2-1, with D perhaps TRBD2 (6 bases). Trimming left V 6 bases short and J 7 bases short, with 10 bases between. The CDR3 is 12 residues long. Germline assignment: CDR1 SGHTA and CDR2 FQGNSA. The CDR3 DNA reads as TGTGCCAGCAGGAGCGGGTCAAATGAGCAGTTCTTC. Translation: CASRSGSNEQFF.

CDR3 in amino acids: CASSVDAGFSYEQYF. CDR3 coding DNA: TGTGCCAGCAGCGTAGACGCGGGATTCTCCTACGAGCAGTACTTC. V usage is TRBV9 and J usage is TRBJ2-7, with D perhaps TRBD2 (6 bases). The germline V gene has CDR1 SGDLS and CDR2 YYNGEE. Trimming removed 0 bases from V and 0 bases from J, with 10 bases in between. This CDR3 comprises 15 residues.

CDR3 sequence (DNA): TGCAGCGTTGAAGACAGGGGGCAAGGCGAGCAGTACTTC. Protein product: CSVEDRGQGEQYF. The chain employs TRBV29-1 and TRBJ2-7, with 8 bases fitting TRBD1. The V gene's germline CDR1 is SQVTM and CDR2 ANQGSEA. After removal of 0 bases from V and 6 bases from J, the junction contained 4 bases not matched to a gene. This CDR3 region has 13 residues.

The rearrangement uses TRBV4-2 and TRBJ1-6; D is perhaps TRBD1 (5 bases). The CDR3 covers 17 residues. V was trimmed by 0 bases and J by 5 bases, leaving 14 bases between them. Germline V CDR1 and CDR2: LGHNA, YNFKEQ. The CDR3 nucleotides are TGTGCCAGCAGCCAAGAGATTTGGGGACGTAATAATTCACCCCTCCACTTT. Translated, it gives CASSQEIWGRNNSPLHF.

V usage is TRBV7-9 and J usage is TRBJ1-2; no firm D call. Between the trimmed V and J ends, which lost 1 base and 8 bases, there was a span of 8 bases. The length of the CDR3 is 12 residues. Germline values: CDR1 SEHNR, CDR2 FQNEAQ (reference sequence). CDR3: CASSLDSRGYTF. In DNA, the CDR3 is TGTGCCAGCAGCTTAGACTCGCGGGGCTACACCTTC.

With regard to this clone: At one boundary the junction diverges from the germline segment, which might be a read error. The chain has TRBV29-1 and TRBJ1-4, with 8 bases matching TRBD1. Germline V CDR1 and CDR2: SQVTM, ANQGSEA. This CDR3 contains 13 residues. CDR3 residues: CSAEGQGGEKLFF. CDR3 DNA: TGCAGCGCTGAAGGACAGGGCGGTGAAAAACTGTTTTTT. Full variable domain (outside the CDR3, taken from reference TRBV29-1 and TRBJ1-4): SAVISQKPSRDICQRGTSLTIQCQVDSQVTMMFWYRQQPGQSLTLIATANQGSEATYESGFVIDKFPISRPNLTFSTLTVSNMSPEDSSIYLCSAEGQGGEKLFFGSGTQLSVL.